This T cell receptor (beta chain) was retrieved from a study of blood T cell repertoires in COVID-19. Background on the study: Donors in the United States, Italy and Spain gave samples during acute or convalescent COVID-19. T cells, B-cell-depleted T cells, or PBMCs provided the cDNA or gDNA that served as material.

In the original processing: Nucleated cell number was recorded as an estimate derived from reference gene primer amplification. Data came from immunoSEQ multiplex PCR; TCRdb stores just in-frame clones and leaves some out. Clone size and V and J calls were adopted from that table, with D and trimming inferred from the DNA. The sample holds about 250,000 clones, about nine tenths seen once. The CDR3 runs to 14 residues. Looked up from germline, CDR1 is MNHEY and CDR2 is SVGAGI. The V and J ends lost 0 bases and 7 bases respectively, with 12 bases between them. Enrollment of patients from Seattle took place during active infection, with longitudinal follow-up.

Sequenced material: peripheral blood. The chain is built from TRBV6-5 and TRBJ1-1; tentative D call: TRBD1 (5 bases). The sequence derives from a woman aged 30 to 39 with COVID-19, enrolled during active disease. The CDR3: CASSYSYGGVEAFF. The DNA of the CDR3 is TGTGCCAGCAGTTACTCATACGGGGGGGTTGAAGCTTTCTTT.